This T cell receptor (beta chain) was found in a study of shared clonotypes between healthy human individuals. The CDR3 is made up of 14 amino acids. V was shortened by 2 bases and J by 2 bases, with 6 bases between the two germline ends. Germline V gives CDR1 MNHEY, CDR2 SMNVEV (reference sequence). Original processing notes: Filtering differed because ImmunoSEQ produced junction-only sequences that carried no quality scores. TCRdb's table, derived via immunoSEQ multiplex PCR, lists solely in-frame clones and lacks some. D and trimming were read from the DNA, whereas the V and J calls and clone size are those reported in that table. The repertoire consists of millions of clones, with approximately 94% occurring once and the leading ten covering roughly 0.15%. Among the donors, all were Caucasian adults who lived in Nashville, Tennessee.

The chain couples TRBV27 to TRBJ1-4, with no clear D. This TCR was sampled from a man between 18 and 29 years old in good health. The specimen sequenced was naive CD4+ T cells sorted from blood. As to subset: CD45RA+ positively selected. CDR3 in amino acids: CASSLQFTNEKLFF. CDR3 nucleotides: TGTGCCAGCAGTTTACAGTTCACTAATGAAAAACTGTTTTTT.